This passage covers 7 T cell receptor beta chains from one sample sequenced in a study of cytomegalovirus exposure and HLA in healthy donors. The primer mix had 60 Vbeta and 13 Jbeta primers. The table came from immunoSEQ multiplex PCR; TCRdb's copy has only in-frame clones and leaves some out. The sample has roughly 100,000 clones; 75% are singletons. Source material: PBMCs. The receptors were sampled from a male donor in good health and CMV-seropositive.

The DNA for the CDR3 is TGTGCCAGCAGCTTAACACCCAATACGCAGTATTTT. It is translated as CASSLTPNTQYF. The chain joins TRBV5-6 to TRBJ2-3; D remains ambiguous. The length of the CDR3 is 12 residues. Trimming took 2 bases from V and 7 from J, leaving 8 bases between them. Germline CDR1 SGHDT, CDR2 YYEEEE.

V gene TRBV25-1 combines with J gene TRBJ2-3, with D possibly being TRBD1 (6 bases). The germline V gene encodes CDR1 MGHDK and CDR2 SYGVNS. The CDR3 runs 16 residues. Trimming shortened V by 4 bases and J by 0 bases, and 14 bases separated the two germline ends. CDR3 region: CASSGTGSPSTDTQYF. CDR3 DNA: TGTGCCAGCAGTGGTACAGGGTCCCCTAGCACAGATACGCAGTATTTT.

The gene calls are TRBV29-1 and TRBJ1-5, with 8 bases matching TRBD1. CDR3 size: 16 residues. Germline-derived CDR1 and CDR2 are SQVTM and ANQGSEA. J lost 0 bases, V lost 5 bases, and 9 bases had no gene match. CDR3 protein: CSVSGQGGISNQPQHF. CDR3 in DNA: TGCAGCGTTTCAGGACAGGGTGGGATTAGCAATCAGCCCCAGCATTTT. Full variable domain (rest looked up from reference TRBV29-1 and TRBJ1-5): SAVISQKPSRDICQRGTSLTIQCQVDSQVTMMFWYRQQPGQSLTLIATANQGSEATYESGFVIDKFPISRPNLTFSTLTVSNMSPEDSSIYLCSVSGQGGISNQPQHFGDGTRLSIL.

The CDR3 nucleotides are TGTGCCAGCAGTTTAAGGGTCCCGGGAGGCTATGGCTACACCTTC. It encodes CASSLRVPGGYGYTF. This chain uses TRBV28 with TRBJ1-2; D unclear. The V gene lost 2 bases and the J gene lost 4 bases, with 14 bases spanning the gap. From germline, CDR1 is MDHEN and CDR2 SYDVKM. CDR3 length equals 15 residues.

V and J are TRBV7-8 and TRBJ2-7; TRBD2 aligns across 11 bases. CDR3 length: 17 residues. Losses at the gene ends were 4 bases for V and 1 base for J; bases not matched to a gene: 9. CDR1 SGHVS and CDR2 FQNEAQ come from the germline V gene. CDR3 coding DNA: TGTGCCAGCAGCTCCCCGGTAAGACTAGCGGGGTCCTACGAGCAGTACTTC. Translated: CASSSPVRLAGSYEQYF.

This clone has a handful of counts. V and J are TRBV21-1 and TRBJ2-1; the D call TRBD1 from the table was never checked on the DNA. TRBV21-1 constitutes a pseudogene. The CDR3 sequence is 17 residues long. CDR3 nucleotides: TGTGCCAGCAGCAAGCGCTACAGGGCGCCGGTGGGGAAAGTACAGTTCTTC. It translates to CASSKRYRAPVGKVQFF.

This sequence joins TRBV4-2 and TRBJ1-1; D is unclear. Germline V gene sequence: CDR1 LGHNA, CDR2 YNFKEQ. The length of the CDR3 is 13 residues. V dropped 1 base and J dropped 7 bases, with 10 bases sitting between them. CDR3 DNA sequence: TGTGCCAGCAGCCAAGTCCCAATTGTTGAAGCTTTCTTT. Its translation: CASSQVPIVEAFF.